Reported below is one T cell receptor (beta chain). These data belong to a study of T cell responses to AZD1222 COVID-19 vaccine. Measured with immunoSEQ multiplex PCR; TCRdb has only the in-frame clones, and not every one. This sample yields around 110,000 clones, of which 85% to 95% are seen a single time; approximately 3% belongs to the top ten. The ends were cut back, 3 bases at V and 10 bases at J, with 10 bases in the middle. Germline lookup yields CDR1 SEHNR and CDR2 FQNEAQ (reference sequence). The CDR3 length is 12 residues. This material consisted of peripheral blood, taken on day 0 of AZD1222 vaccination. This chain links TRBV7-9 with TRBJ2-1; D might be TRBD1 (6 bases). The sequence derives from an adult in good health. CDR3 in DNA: TGTGCCAGCAGCTTGGGGGCGCAGGAGCAGTTCTTC. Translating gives CASSLGAQEQFF.